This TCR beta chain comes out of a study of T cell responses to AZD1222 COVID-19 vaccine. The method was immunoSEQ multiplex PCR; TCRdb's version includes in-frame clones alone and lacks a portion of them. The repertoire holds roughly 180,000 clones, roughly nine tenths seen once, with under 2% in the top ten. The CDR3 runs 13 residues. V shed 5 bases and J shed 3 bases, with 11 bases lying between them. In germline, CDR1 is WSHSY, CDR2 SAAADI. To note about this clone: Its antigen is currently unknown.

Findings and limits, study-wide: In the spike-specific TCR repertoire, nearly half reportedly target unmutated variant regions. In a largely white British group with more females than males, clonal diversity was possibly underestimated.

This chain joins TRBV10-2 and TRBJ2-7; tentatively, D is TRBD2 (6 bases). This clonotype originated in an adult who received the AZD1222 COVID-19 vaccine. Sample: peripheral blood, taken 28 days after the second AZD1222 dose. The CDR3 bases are TGCGCCAGCAGTCGTCGGGACTTCTACGAGCAGTACTTC. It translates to CASSRRDFYEQYF.